A selection of T cell receptor beta chains follows, all from one sample in a study of control samples from healthy donors and cancer patients. Libraries were prepared by immunoSEQ multiplex PCR; TCRdb keeps only in-frame clonotypes and omits some of them. There are 150,000 to 200,000 clones in the sample; around 92% occur only once, and about 1.4% lies in the top ten. The specimen was blood. These receptors all stem from a young woman in good health. The CDR3 runs from the conserved cysteine through the conserved F or W. D genes are given only for firm matches. Clone size is given for some rows only: seen once, a few or many times, or a class if the clone is expanded.

TRBV10-3	TRBJ2-7	NA	NA	CAISVLSSYEQYF	TGTGCCATCAGTGTACTAAGCTCCTACGAGCAGTACTTC
TRBV11-3	TRBJ1-4	NA	TRBD1	CASSRDSNEKLFF	TGTGCCAGCAGCCGGGACAGTAATGAAAAACTGTTTTTT
TRBV12-3/TRBV12-4	TRBJ1-3	NA	NA	CASSLAPGNTIYF	TGTGCCAGCAGTTTAGCCCCTGGAAACACCATATATTTT
TRBV7-2	TRBJ2-7	NA	TRBD2	CASSSTSGAQYEQYF	TGTGCCAGCAGCTCGACTAGCGGGGCCCAATACGAGCAGTACTTC
TRBV19	TRBJ1-1	NA	NA	CASSNRDTEAFF	TGTGCCAGTAGTAACAGGGACACTGAAGCTTTCTTT
TRBV4-2	TRBJ2-3	NA	TRBD1	CASSQGDRGSGADTQYF	TGTGCCAGCAGCCAAGGGGACAGGGGGAGTGGGGCAGATACGCAGTATTTT
TRBV4-2	TRBJ1-2	NA	NA	CASSQEGYGYTF	TGTGCCAGCAGCCAAGAGGGGTATGGCTACACCTTC
TRBV14	TRBJ2-4	NA	TRBD2	CASSQVPGGSKNIQYF	TGTGCCAGCAGCCAGGTACCGGGAGGGAGCAAAAACATTCAGTACTTC
TRBV15	TRBJ2-7	NA	NA	CATSYWETYEQYF	TGTGCCACCAGTTACTGGGAAACCTACGAGCAGTACTTC
TRBV6-4	TRBJ1-2	NA	NA	CASSDSGEGYGYTF	TGTGCCAGCAGTGACTCCGGGGAAGGCTATGGCTACACCTTC
TRBV5-5	TRBJ2-5	NA	NA	CASSLGPSGGGETQYF	TGTGCCAGCAGCTTGGGTCCGTCGGGGGGCGGGGAGACCCAGTACTTC
TRBV4-1	TRBJ2-3	NA	NA	CASSQADFTDTQYF	TGCGCCAGCAGCCAGGCGGACTTCACAGATACGCAGTATTTT
TRBV5-1	TRBJ1-4	NA	NA	CASSPQGGGEKLFF	TGCGCCAGCAGCCCACAGGGTGGGGGCGAAAAACTGTTTTTT
TRBV28	TRBJ2-2	NA	NA	CASRPTGGGTGELFF	TGTGCCAGCAGACCGACAGGAGGTGGGACCGGGGAGCTGTTTTTT
TRBV19	TRBJ2-3	NA	TRBD2	CASRGLAGSTDTQYF	TGTGCCAGTAGGGGACTAGCGGGATCCACAGATACGCAGTATTTT
TRBV5-6	TRBJ2-7	NA	NA	CASSLVQSSYEQYF	TGTGCCAGCAGCTTGGTACAGAGCTCCTACGAGCAGTACTTC
TRBV29-1	TRBJ1-1	NA	NA	CSVDFGGDTEAFF	TGCAGCGTTGATTTTGGGGGTGACACTGAAGCTTTCTTT
TRBV6-2/TRBV6-3	TRBJ2-5	NA	NA	CASSPGPQETQYF	TGTGCCAGCAGTCCGGGACCCCAAGAGACCCAGTACTTC
TRBV19	TRBJ2-1	NA	NA	CASSIVVYNEQFF	TGTGCCAGTAGTATAGTAGTTTACAATGAGCAGTTCTTC
TRBV28	TRBJ1-4	NA	TRBD1	CASNRPGQGATNEKLFF	TGTGCCAGCAATAGACCGGGACAGGGGGCGACTAATGAAAAACTGTTTTTT
TRBV4-1	TRBJ1-2	NA	NA	CASSQEAGSGYTF	TGCGCCAGCAGCCAAGAGGCAGGGTCCGGCTACACCTTC
TRBV7-9	TRBJ2-7	once	TRBD1	CASTEGTGAYEQYF	TGTGCCAGCACCGAAGGGACAGGGGCCTACGAGCAGTACTTC
TRBV6-6	TRBJ1-1	NA	TRBD1	CASSDRGTEAFF	TGTGCCAGCAGTGACAGGGGGACTGAAGCTTTCTTT
TRBV10-3	TRBJ2-1	NA	TRBD2	CAISDYGGASYNEQFF	TGTGCCATCAGTGATTACGGGGGGGCCTCCTACAATGAGCAGTTCTTC
TRBV6-5	TRBJ2-7	NA	NA	CASRLYEQYF	TGTGCCAGCAGGCTGTACGAGCAGTACTTC
TRBV5-7	TRBJ2-4	NA	TRBD1	CASSPGGHIQYF	TGTGCCAGCAGCCCAGGGGGACACATTCAGTACTTC
TRBV15	TRBJ1-2	NA	NA	CATSRDYGVYYGYTF	TGTGCCACCAGCAGAGATTATGGCGTTTACTATGGCTACACCTTC
TRBV4-1	TRBJ2-7	NA	TRBD2	CASSQGSGNSYEQYF	TGCGCCAGCAGCCAAGGGAGCGGGAACTCCTACGAGCAGTACTTC
TRBV5-1	TRBJ1-2	NA	TRBD1	CASSTTGVYGYTF	TGCGCCAGCAGCACGACAGGGGTCTATGGCTACACCTTC
TRBV30	TRBJ2-7	NA	TRBD1	CAWSRPRTGVYEQYF	TGTGCCTGGAGTCGTCCCCGGACAGGGGTCTACGAGCAGTACTTC
TRBV19	TRBJ1-1	NA	NA	CASSRGYNTEAFF	TGTGCCAGTAGTAGGGGGTACAACACTGAAGCTTTCTTT
TRBV9	TRBJ2-7	NA	TRBD1	CASSAGQSSYEQYF	TGTGCCAGCAGCGCGGGACAGAGCTCCTACGAGCAGTACTTC
TRBV4-2	TRBJ1-4	NA	TRBD1	CASSRGQGGEKLFF	TGTGCCAGCAGCCGGGGACAGGGGGGGGAAAAACTGTTTTTT
TRBV29-1	TRBJ1-3	NA	NA	CSVYQGSGNTIYF	TGCAGCGTTTATCAGGGCTCTGGAAACACCATATATTTT
TRBV9	TRBJ2-7	NA	TRBD2	CASSVAPSGRDEQYF	TGTGCCAGCAGCGTAGCTCCTAGCGGGAGGGACGAGCAGTACTTC
TRBV18	TRBJ2-5	NA	NA	CASSPFQGGQETQYF	TGTGCCAGCTCACCCTTTCAGGGGGGGCAAGAGACCCAGTACTTC
TRBV7-8	TRBJ1-6	NA	NA	CASTTKDSNSYNSPLHF	TGTGCCAGCACCACTAAGGACAGCAACTCCTATAATTCACCCCTCCACTTT
TRBV28	TRBJ1-1	NA	NA	CASSNRAHAFF	TGTGCCAGCAGCAACAGGGCCCATGCTTTCTTT
TRBV5-1	TRBJ2-1	once	TRBD2	CASSLAGTRSYNEQFF	TGCGCCAGCAGCTTGGCCGGGACTAGGTCCTACAATGAGCAGTTCTTC
TRBV19	TRBJ1-2	NA	NA	CASSIATGNYGYTF	TGTGCCAGTAGTATAGCCACGGGAAACTATGGCTACACCTTC
TRBV6-1	TRBJ2-1	NA	TRBD2	CASSESAGGYNEQFF	TGTGCCAGCAGTGAATCGGCGGGAGGCTACAATGAGCAGTTCTTC
TRBV11-3	TRBJ2-7	once	NA	CASSLGAGSEQYF	TGTGCCAGCAGCTTAGGGGCGGGTTCCGAGCAGTACTTC
TRBV2	TRBJ2-3	NA	TRBD2	CARIKREGTDTQYF	TGTGCCAGGATCAAGCGGGAGGGAACAGATACGCAGTATTTT
TRBV18	TRBJ1-1	NA	NA	CASSPPDGNTEAFF	TGTGCCAGCTCACCACCGGACGGGAACACTGAAGCTTTCTTT
TRBV7-9	TRBJ1-2	NA	NA	CASSFPGQYGYTF	TGTGCCAGCAGCTTTCCGGGGCAGTATGGCTACACCTTC
TRBV27	TRBJ2-1	NA	NA	CASSRVGGEQFF	TGTGCCAGCAGCCGGGTAGGGGGTGAGCAGTTCTTC
TRBV19	TRBJ1-2	NA	NA	CASSIDSTYYGYTF	TGTGCCAGTAGTATCGACAGTACTTACTATGGCTACACCTTC
TRBV28	TRBJ2-6	NA	NA	CASSYHSGANVLTF	TGTGCCAGCAGTTACCACTCTGGGGCCAACGTCCTGACTTTC
TRBV6-1	TRBJ2-1	NA	TRBD2	CASSELAGEHNEQFF	TGTGCCAGCAGTGAACTAGCGGGAGAACACAATGAGCAGTTCTTC
TRBV5-1	TRBJ1-1	NA	TRBD1	CASSPGTGNTEAFF	TGCGCCAGCAGCCCCGGGACAGGGAACACTGAAGCTTTCTTT